Sequencing of this T cell receptor (beta chain) was carried out in a study of blood T cell repertoires in COVID-19 (dated by TCRdb to between 2020 and 2021). Context from the whole study: Samples covering the acute and convalescent phases of COVID-19 were provided by collaborators in the United States, Italy and Spain. The material from the prospective study consisted of cDNA or gDNA derived from T cells, B-cell-depleted T cells, or PBMCs. The dataset comprised deeply sampled blood TCRbeta repertoires from subjects exposed to, actively infected with, or recovered from COVID-19. The repertoires were released in a freely available public database meant as a resource for research on the immune response to SARS-CoV-2. Samples were obtained from the ongoing ImmuneRACE study (first 160 participants) and from over 1,000 subjects provided by 6 global collaborators. The sample metadata nearly always contained a de-identified subject ID, COVID-19 status, age in years and sex. Where available, HLA class I and class II types were obtained from metadata supplied by the sample provider rather than from assay-based typing.

This clone was observed a few times. This clone's antigen is unknown. Qualities for individual bases were not recorded, and no much larger clone is one base off. There are 15 amino acids in the CDR3, from cysteine to phenylalanine inclusive. Kept here is only the CDR3 DNA, which spans 45 bases and is read in frame from base 1. V loses 0 bases, J loses 5 bases, and the germline ends lie 14 bases apart. CDR1 and CDR2, looked up from the germline V gene, are SGHRS and YFSETQ. Samples from volunteer blood donors who had recovered from COVID-19 were contributed by a second Seattle source. The collaborating institutions used their own protocols to collect whole blood in K2EDTA tubes. For TCRbeta analysis, collaborators shipped samples as frozen whole blood, isolated PBMCs, or DNA extracted from either of those sample types. The research as a whole found: The amount of clinical and demographic metadata varied by source and participant and was provided uncurated.

TCRbeta CDR3 regions were amplified from genomic DNA by means of the immunoSEQ Assay, a bias-controlled multiplex PCR. The study's own analysis went as follows. Nucleated cell counts per sample were estimated from amplification of reference gene primers within the assay. To quantify the absolute abundance of each unique TCRbeta CDR3 rearrangement, sequence reads were collapsed and filtered. Productive Simpson clonality was computed per sample as the square root of Simpson's diversity index over productive rearrangements. TCRdb's version of the immuneACCESS table is confined to in-frame rearrangements and falls short of the full clone set. An unresolved V gene accounts for under half of the shortfall where checked; the remainder is of unknown origin. That table is the source of V, J and clone size, and D and trimming were worked out from the DNA. For this sample the table gives 310,000 or so clones, of which approximately 88% were detected only once. Jointly, the top ten make up roughly 6.7% of the sample.

The chain joins TRBV5-1 to TRBJ1-1; there is no confident call for the D gene. Specimen: peripheral blood. The clonotype comes from a man aged 18 to 29 who had recovered from COVID-19. The DNA reads TGCGCCAGCAGCTTGGAATCGCTGGGGAGAACTGAAGCTTTCTTT. The resulting protein is CASSLESLGRTEAFF.